A selection of T cell receptor beta chains follows, all from one sample in a study of control samples from healthy donors and cancer patients. Assay used: immunoSEQ multiplex PCR; TCRdb lists only in-frame clones, some missing. The data contain more than 5,500 clones, approximately 85% of them seen just once; the ten biggest clones take up around 7.5%. The sample comprised formalin-fixed, paraffin-embedded tissue. These receptors were obtained from a female donor with lung cancer. CDR3s include the opening cysteine and the closing phenylalanine or tryptophan.

v_gene: TRBV7-9
j_gene: TRBJ2-7
CDR3aa: CASSSFPGTRSSYEQYF

v_gene: TRBV18
j_gene: TRBJ1-2
CDR3aa: CANSPSREEGGYTF

v_gene: TRBV7-3
j_gene: TRBJ1-2
CDR3aa: CASSLEGQAHGYTF

v_gene: TRBV28
j_gene: TRBJ1-5
CDR3aa: CASNQPGPRQPQHF

v_gene: TRBV15
j_gene: TRBJ2-1
CDR3aa: CATSRDTQKLVEQFF

v_gene: TRBV12-1
j_gene: TRBJ1-5
CDR3aa: CASSFGQSRSNQPQHF

v_gene: TRBV9
j_gene: TRBJ2-3
CDR3aa: CASSVGSGYSTDTQYF

v_gene: TRBV12-2
j_gene: TRBJ2-7
CDR3aa: CASRRDSSYEQYF

v_gene: TRBV5-1
j_gene: TRBJ2-1
CDR3aa: CASSSRYGDEQFF

v_gene: TRBV2
j_gene: TRBJ1-5
CDR3aa: CASTDQGGSVAPQHF

v_gene: TRBV5-6
j_gene: TRBJ2-1
CDR3aa: CASRGLSNEQFF

v_gene: TRBV5-1
j_gene: TRBJ2-3
CDR3aa: CASSLARERSDTQYF

v_gene: TRBV2
j_gene: TRBJ2-3
CDR3aa: CASRPLGLAGADTQYF

v_gene: TRBV19
j_gene: TRBJ2-7
CDR3aa: CASSSQRVGEQYF

v_gene: TRBV7-3
j_gene: TRBJ2-7
CDR3aa: CASSLGPTSYEQYF

v_gene: TRBV14
j_gene: TRBJ2-3
CDR3aa: CASRPRGATDTQYF

v_gene: TRBV27
j_gene: TRBJ2-7
CDR3aa: CASTGTNSYEQYF

v_gene: TRBV12-3/TRBV12-4
j_gene: TRBJ1-2
CDR3aa: CASSKGPHGYTF

v_gene: TRBV3-1/TRBV3-2
j_gene: TRBJ2-1
CDR3aa: CASSQTGRENPGQFF

v_gene: TRBV24-1
j_gene: TRBJ2-3
CDR3aa: CATRLGGNTDTQYF

v_gene: TRBV9
j_gene: TRBJ2-7
CDR3aa: CASSGGEDRPYEQYF

v_gene: TRBV2
j_gene: TRBJ2-1
CDR3aa: CASNQDRLSDEQFF

v_gene: TRBV7-9
j_gene: TRBJ2-3
CDR3aa: CASSLLGTDTQYF

v_gene: TRBV6-2/TRBV6-3
j_gene: TRBJ2-2
CDR3aa: CASTYPQGQGYLFF

v_gene: TRBV19
j_gene: TRBJ1-2
CDR3aa: CASSPGQGYGYTF

v_gene: TRBV11-3
j_gene: TRBJ1-4
CDR3aa: CASSLRTRGEKLFF

v_gene: TRBV4-2
j_gene: TRBJ2-1
CDR3aa: CASSQRTGDFSYNEQFF

v_gene: TRBV21-1
j_gene: TRBJ2-4
CDR3aa: CASKAGTGRKVSKNIQYF

v_gene: TRBV28
j_gene: TRBJ2-2
CDR3aa: CASMGAGNTGELFF

v_gene: TRBV7-9
j_gene: TRBJ2-1
CDR3aa: CASSFGLAVDNEQFF

v_gene: TRBV5-1
j_gene: TRBJ2-3
CDR3aa: CASSPLTSGRSDTQYF

v_gene: TRBV21-1
j_gene: TRBJ1-4
CDR3aa: CASSIGRRRTNEKLFF